A selection of T cell receptor beta chains follows, all from one sample in a study of cytomegalovirus exposure and HLA in healthy donors. Sequencing used immunoSEQ multiplex PCR; TCRdb keeps in-frame clones, though not all of them. The sample yields 110,000 to 150,000 clones, about three quarters seen once. The material sequenced was PBMCs. These TCRs come from a male donor in good health and CMV-seronegative. Both conserved end residues are part of each CDR3. The D gene is left open where the match is weak. Clone size is given for some rows only: seen once, a few or many times, or a class if the clone is expanded.

>TRBJ2-5|.|TRBV11-2|.
TGTGCCAGCAGCCCCAGGCGGGTAGAGACCCAGTACTTC
CASSPRRVETQYF
>TRBJ2-3|TRBD2|TRBV7-2|once
TGTGCCAGCAAAACTAGCGGGGCCGATACGCAGTATTTT
CASKTSGADTQYF
>TRBJ2-7|TRBD2|TRBV7-9|.
TGTGCCAGCAGCTTAGTCACTAGCGGATCATACGAGCAGTACTTC
CASSLVTSGSYEQYF
>TRBJ2-7|.|TRBV5-1|.
TGCGCCAGCAGTCGCGGGACGGATAACTCCTACGAGCAGTACTTC
CASSRGTDNSYEQYF
>TRBJ2-3|TRBD2|TRBV19|.
TGTGCCAGTAGTATGGGACTAGCGGGAGTCGATACGCAGTATTTT
CASSMGLAGVDTQYF
>TRBJ1-1|.|TRBV14|.
TGTGCCAGCAGCCAAGATATGAACACTGAAGCTTTCTTT
CASSQDMNTEAFF
>TRBJ1-5|.|TRBV27|.
TGTGCCAGCGGACAGCTGAATAGCAATCAGCCCCAGCATTTT
CASGQLNSNQPQHF
>TRBJ2-7|.|TRBV7-6|.
TGTGCCAGCAGCACACCTGAGGGGGTCTCCTACGAGCAGTACTTC
CASSTPEGVSYEQYF
>TRBJ2-1|TRBD2|TRBV6-1|few
TGTGCCAGCAGTGAACCGGGACTAGCGGTTCCTGAGCAGTTCTTC
CASSEPGLAVPEQFF
>TRBJ2-3|.|TRBV18|once
TGTGCCAGCTCACCATTAGGAATTGGGGGCGCAGATACGCAGTATTTT
CASSPLGIGGADTQYF
>TRBJ2-3|.|TRBV9|few
TGTGCCAGCAGCTCGTCCCCACGGGATACGCAGTATTTT
CASSSSPRDTQYF
>TRBJ1-3|.|TRBV18|.
TGTGCCAGCTCATATGACAGCATCCACTCTGGAAACACCATATATTTT
CASSYDSIHSGNTIYF
>TRBJ2-7|TRBD2|TRBV2|.
TGTGCCAGCAGTGAAGCGGGGACTAGCGGGAGTTACGAGCAGTACTTC
CASSEAGTSGSYEQYF
>TRBJ1-1|TRBD1|TRBV7-3|.
TGTGCCAGCAGCGTTGACAGGGTACGAGCTGAAGCTTTCTTT
CASSVDRVRAEAFF
>TRBJ2-7|.|TRBV7-2|.
TGTGCCAGCAGCTTAGGAAACGCGTATGAGCAGTACTTC
CASSLGNAYEQYF
>TRBJ2-7|TRBD2|TRBV11-2|once
TGTGCCAGCAGCCTTGCGACTAGCGGGAAGACCGAGCAGTACTTC
CASSLATSGKTEQYF
>TRBJ2-1|TRBD2|TRBV5-1|.
TGCGCCAGCAGCTTGGGGGGGACTAGCGGGAGGTTAGGTAATGAGCAGTTCTTC
CASSLGGTSGRLGNEQFF
>TRBJ1-2|.|TRBV6-5|once
TGTGCCAGCAGTTACTCATCAGGGGAATCTGGCTACACCTTC
CASSYSSGESGYTF
>TRBJ1-2|.|TRBV6-1|few
TGTGCCAGCAGTTCCCCCGGGACACCAAACTATGGCTACACCTTC
CASSSPGTPNYGYTF
>TRBJ1-4|TRBD1|TRBV5-4|.
TGTGCCAGCAGCTTGGGACCGACAGGGCAGAATGAAAAACTGTTTTTT
CASSLGPTGQNEKLFF
>TRBJ2-7|.|TRBV19|.
TGTGCCAGTAGTATTCAACCAGGGGCGTACGAGCAGTACTTC
CASSIQPGAYEQYF
>TRBJ2-3|.|TRBV13|.
TGTGCCAGCAGCTCGCCCCTAGAATTTAGCACAGATACGCAGTATTTT
CASSSPLEFSTDTQYF
>TRBJ2-3|TRBD2|TRBV4-2|few
TGTGCCAGCAGCCTAGCTGGCGGGAGAGCGACAGATACGCAGTATTTT
CASSLAGGRATDTQYF
>TRBJ2-5|.|TRBV7-6|.
TGTGCCAGCAGCAAAGGGGGGGCTCAGGGTGGGACCCAGTACTTC
CASSKGGAQGGTQYF
>TRBJ2-1|.|TRBV6-4|.
TGTGCCAGCAGTCTCCTCGGGGGATCCTACAATGAGCAGTTCTTC
CASSLLGGSYNEQFF
>TRBJ1-4|.|TRBV5-4|once
TGTGCCAGCAGTTTGAGAGGGGAAAAACTGTTTTTT
CASSLRGEKLFF
>TRBJ1-1|.|TRBV7-9|.
TGTGCCAGCAGCAGAACAGGGAATCTAGCTTTCTTT
CASSRTGNLAFF
>TRBJ2-5|.|TRBV5-4|.
TGTGCCAGCAGACTGCCGGGAGCCCAAGAGACCCAGTACTTC
CASRLPGAQETQYF
>TRBJ2-3|.|TRBV30|.
TGTGCCTGGAGTCCAACAGGGTCAGATACGCAGTATTTT
CAWSPTGSDTQYF
>TRBJ2-7|.|TRBV4-2|.
TGTGCCAGCAGGACGGGCTACGAGCAGTACTTC
CASRTGYEQYF
>TRBJ1-5|TRBD1|TRBV30|.
TGTGCCTGGAGTTTGGGACAGCGGCAGCCCCAGCATTTT
CAWSLGQRQPQHF
>TRBJ1-5|.|TRBV7-7|.
TGTGCTAGCAGCCCGACGGGACACGAGAATATAAGCAATCAGCCCCAGCATTTT
CASSPTGHENISNQPQHF